The 16 T cell receptor beta chains below come from one sample, sequenced in a study of blood T cell repertoires in COVID-19. Measured with immunoSEQ multiplex PCR; TCRdb has only the in-frame clones, and not every one. This repertoire shows under 200,000 clones, 65% to 80% found once; its top ten account for roughly 8.3%. The sample taken for sequencing was peripheral blood. The receptors were gathered from a man aged 60 to 75 with acute or convalescent COVID-19.

This clone was seen a handful of times. The chain recombines TRBV7-3 with TRBJ2-7, with 7 bases matching TRBD1. Germline V gene lookup returns CDR1 SGHTA and CDR2 FQGTGA. V lost 5 bases, J lost 4 bases, and 5 bases stayed unmatched. The CDR3 extends over 13 amino acids. The CDR3 here is CASSRDRGYEQYF. The DNA for the CDR3 is TGTGCCAGCAGCCGGGACAGAGGATACGAGCAGTACTTC.

The sample holds many counts of this clone. The genes are TRBV6-2 or TRBV6-3 and TRBJ2-5; the D gene is possibly TRBD1 (5 bases). Germline CDR1 MNHEY, CDR2 SVGEGT. The CDR3 has 17 amino acids. V gave up 0 bases and J gave up 1 base, with 15 bases separating them. CDR3 in amino acids: CASSYSILPRAQETQYF. The DNA of the CDR3 is TGTGCCAGCAGTTACTCGATCCTGCCCAGGGCCCAAGAGACCCAGTACTTC.

V usage is TRBV2 and J usage is TRBJ1-5; 11 nucleotides agree with TRBD1. Germline V gene data show CDR1 as SNHLY and CDR2 as FYNNEI. After removal of 9 bases from V and 4 bases from J, the junction contained 5 bases not matched to a gene. The CDR3 consists of 14 residues. CDR3 amino acids: CASNGQGANQPQHF. In DNA, the CDR3 is TGTGCCAGTAATGGACAGGGGGCGAATCAGCCCCAGCATTTT. The entire variable domain, with the rest obtained from reference TRBV2 and TRBJ1-5, is as follows: EPEVTQTPSHQVTQMGQEVILRCVPISNHLYFYWYRQILGQKVEFLVSFYNNEISEKSEIFDDQFSVERPDGSNFTLKIRSTKLEDSAMYFCASNGQGANQPQHFGDGTRLSIL.

V and J are TRBV30 and TRBJ1-1; D is uncertain. The germline V gene encodes CDR1 GTSNPN and CDR2 SVGIG (reference sequence). This CDR3 contains 12 residues. V lost 2 bases, J lost 4 bases, and 8 bases lay in between. Written as DNA, the CDR3 is TGTGCCTGGAGTCCCGGAGGCACTGAAGCTTTCTTT. As protein: CAWSPGGTEAFF.

The chain carries TRBV6-5 and TRBJ1-5; 7 positions match TRBD1. After removal of 4 bases from V and 4 bases from J, the junction contained 7 bases not matched to a gene. The CDR3 sequence is 15 residues long. Germline-derived CDR1 and CDR2 are MNHEY and SVGAGI. The CDR3 region is CASSLAGGMNQPQHF. Here the CDR3 DNA reads TGTGCCAGCAGTTTGGCAGGGGGGATGAATCAGCCCCAGCATTTT.

This chain connects TRBV5-1 to TRBJ1-4, with TRBD1 matching over 9 bases. The CDR3 runs to 15 residues. V shed 3 bases, J shed 7 bases, and the junction held 7 bases outside the gene matches. Germline loops: CDR1 SGHRS, CDR2 YFSETQ. The CDR3 DNA is TGCGCCAGCAGCTCCACAGGGGGCTGGGGTGAAAAACTGTTTTTT. It specifies CASSSTGGWGEKLFF.

The V gene is TRBV24-1, the J gene TRBJ2-7; a possible D gene is TRBD1 (6 bases). Trimming left V 4 bases short and J 4 bases short, with 10 bases between. The CDR3 spans 13 residues. Germline V gene lookup returns CDR1 KGHDR and CDR2 SFDVKD. The CDR3 DNA reads TGTGCCACCAGTGACAGGGGCTCATACGAGCAGTACTTC. It specifies CATSDRGSYEQYF.

The chain has TRBV9 and TRBJ1-2; 8 bases map to TRBD1. J lost 2 bases, V lost 3 bases, and 0 bases had no gene match. The CDR3 has 13 residues. Germline assignment: CDR1 SGDLS and CDR2 YYNGEE. The CDR3 loop is CASSGTGNYGYTF. The DNA for the CDR3 is TGTGCCAGCAGCGGGACAGGGAACTATGGCTACACCTTC. The entire variable domain, with the rest obtained from reference TRBV9 and TRBJ1-2, is as follows: DSGVTQTPKHLITATGQRVTLRCSPRSGDLSVYWYQQSLDQGLQFLIQYYNGEERAKGNILERFSAQQFPDLHSELNLSSLELGDSALYFCASSGTGNYGYTFGSGTRLTVV.

This chain joins TRBV12-3 or TRBV12-4 and TRBJ2-1; unclear D gene. This CDR3 has 12 residues. V gave up 5 bases and J gave up 9 bases, with 11 bases separating them. For the CDR3, the DNA is TGTGCCAGCAGTCCCAGGTTGGGTGAGCAGTTCTTC. This sequence encodes CASSPRLGEQFF.

Notes on this clone: Other DNA sequences in the sample encode the same CDR3. The rearrangement links TRBV19 to TRBJ2-7, with TRBD1 as a possible D gene (6 bases). This CDR3 comprises 14 residues. Germline CDR1 is LNHDA and CDR2 is SQIVND (reference sequence). V lost 3 bases to trimming and J lost 3 bases, with 12 bases between them. For the CDR3, the DNA is TGTGCCAGTAGTATCGGGGCAGGGGACTACGAGCAGTACTTC. Protein sequence: CASSIGAGDYEQYF.

The J gene is TRBJ1-2, the V gene TRBV5-4; 10 nucleotides match TRBD1. The CDR3 runs 15 residues. The trim removed 0 bases at V and 3 bases at J, leaving 2 bases unmatched. Per germline, CDR1 SGHNT and CDR2 YYREEE (reference sequence). In DNA form, the CDR3 reads TGTGCCAGCAGCTTGGATGGGACAGGGGACTATGGCTACACCTTC. Amino acids: CASSLDGTGDYGYTF.

Many counts were recorded for this clone. The CDR3 loop reads CASSSLGGSAEAFF. CDR3 bases: TGTGCCAGCAGCTCGCTAGGGGGCAGCGCTGAAGCTTTCTTT. This chain uses TRBV11-1 with TRBJ1-1; 7 nucleotides agree with TRBD1. J lost 6 bases, V lost 4 bases, and 8 bases had no gene match. The CDR3 is made up of 14 amino acids. Germline CDR1 SGHAT, CDR2 FQDESV (reference sequence).

The chain employs TRBV11-2 and TRBJ1-1; 8 bases line up with TRBD1. The CDR3 is 14 amino acids. Germline trimming cut 5 bases from V and 5 bases from J; bases unmatched to any gene: 7. The germline V gene encodes CDR1 SGHAT and CDR2 FQNNGV. DNA for the CDR3: TGTGCCAGCAGCATGACAGGGGTCGGGACTGAAGCTTTCTTT. Its protein is CASSMTGVGTEAFF.

There are a few counts of this clone. The chain has TRBV7-2 and TRBJ1-2; TRBD1 matches 7 bases. CDR1 and CDR2 (germline): SGHTA, FQGNSA. V shed 5 bases and J 8 bases; nucleotides not matched to a gene: 14. This CDR3 comprises 15 residues. The CDR3 sequence: CASSPDRARTGGYTF. The CDR3 region has the DNA TGTGCCAGCAGCCCTGACAGGGCCCGTACGGGGGGCTACACCTTC.

The rearrangement links TRBV10-3 to TRBJ1-4, with 7 positions matching TRBD1. CDR3 length equals 15 residues. Germline V gives CDR1 ENHRY, CDR2 SYGVKD. J gave up 8 bases and V 0 bases, and 6 bases lay outside the gene matches. CDR3 in amino acids: CAISESGQVDEKLFF. DNA of the CDR3: TGTGCCATCAGTGAGTCTGGACAGGTGGACGAAAAACTGTTTTTT.

The chain has TRBV6-1 and TRBJ1-1, with 7 bases aligning to TRBD1. This CDR3 is 16 amino acids long. CDR1 and CDR2 (germline): MNHNS, SASEGT. The ends lost 4 bases at V and 4 bases at J; junction bases unmatched: 12. The CDR3 loop is CASSAGLTGLTTEAFF. The CDR3 DNA reads TGTGCCAGCAGTGCCGGCTTGACAGGGCTGACCACTGAAGCTTTCTTT.